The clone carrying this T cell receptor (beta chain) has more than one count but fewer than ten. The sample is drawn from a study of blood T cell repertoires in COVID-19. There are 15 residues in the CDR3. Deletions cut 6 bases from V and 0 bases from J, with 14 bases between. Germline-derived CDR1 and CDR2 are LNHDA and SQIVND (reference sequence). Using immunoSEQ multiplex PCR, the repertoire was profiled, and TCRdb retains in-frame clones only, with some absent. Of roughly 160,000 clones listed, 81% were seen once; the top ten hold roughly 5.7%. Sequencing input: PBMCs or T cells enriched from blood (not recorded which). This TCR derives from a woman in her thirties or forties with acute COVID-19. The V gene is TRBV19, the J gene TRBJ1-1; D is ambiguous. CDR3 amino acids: CASRLAGRMNTEAFF. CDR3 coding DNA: TGTGCCAGTAGACTAGCAGGCAGGATGAACACTGAAGCTTTCTTT.